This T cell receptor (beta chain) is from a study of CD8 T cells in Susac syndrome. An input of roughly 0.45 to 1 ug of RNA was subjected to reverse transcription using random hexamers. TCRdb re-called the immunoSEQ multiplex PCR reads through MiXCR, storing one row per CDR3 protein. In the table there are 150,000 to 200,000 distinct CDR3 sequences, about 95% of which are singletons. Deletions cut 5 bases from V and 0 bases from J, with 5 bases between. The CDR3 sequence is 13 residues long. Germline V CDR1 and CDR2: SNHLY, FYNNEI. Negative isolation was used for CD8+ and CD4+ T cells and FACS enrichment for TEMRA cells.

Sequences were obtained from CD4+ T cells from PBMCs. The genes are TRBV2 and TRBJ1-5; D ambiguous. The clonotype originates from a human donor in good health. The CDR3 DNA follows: TGTGCCAGCAGTTCAAATAGCAATCAGCCCCAGCATTTT. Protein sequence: CASSSNSNQPQHF.